These T cell receptor beta chains were read from a single sample in a study of tumor and adjacent non-tumor tissue in lung cancer. TCRdb reprocessed the multiplex PCR reads via MiXCR and lists one record per CDR3 protein. The table includes roughly 120,000 distinct CDR3 sequences, roughly two thirds detected once. Sequencing was performed on distant non-tumor lung tissue. The receptor source for this set is a man in his sixties with non-small cell lung cancer. The CDR3 runs from the conserved cysteine through the conserved F or W. Fields, in order: V gene, J gene, CDR3 protein.

V gene: TRBV6-5; J gene: TRBJ1-1; CDR3 protein: CASNHRGQNTEVFF
V gene: TRBV6-6; J gene: TRBJ2-2; CDR3 protein: CASSTRQGGGELFF
V gene: TRBV29-1; J gene: TRBJ2-6; CDR3 protein: CSVLPGQGAGANVLTF
V gene: TRBV18; J gene: TRBJ1-4; CDR3 protein: CASSAEGDRPMSDEKLFF
V gene: TRBV20-1; J gene: TRBJ2-5; CDR3 protein: CSGTSGRSQETQYF
V gene: TRBV30; J gene: TRBJ2-3; CDR3 protein: CAWSGFGVGGGTDTQYF
V gene: TRBV29-1; J gene: TRBJ2-3; CDR3 protein: CSTRKRGFTDTQYF
V gene: TRBV28; J gene: TRBJ2-7; CDR3 protein: CASSPQGAGGLEQYF
V gene: TRBV12-3/TRBV12-4; J gene: TRBJ1-2; CDR3 protein: CASSSINYGYTF
V gene: TRBV12-3/TRBV12-4; J gene: TRBJ1-2; CDR3 protein: CPSSQDSQGYTF
V gene: TRBV12-3/TRBV12-4; J gene: TRBJ2-1; CDR3 protein: CASSSGLIGEQFF
V gene: TRBV29-1; J gene: TRBJ2-1; CDR3 protein: CNDNEATQGGTGEQFF
V gene: TRBV6-1; J gene: TRBJ2-3; CDR3 protein: CASSEADSWIAATDTLYF
V gene: TRBV5-1; J gene: TRBJ2-3; CDR3 protein: CASSRRQGVRTDTQYF
V gene: TRBV30; J gene: TRBJ2-3; CDR3 protein: CAWRSGGGRDTQYF
V gene: TRBV18; J gene: TRBJ1-2; CDR3 protein: CASSPTRGINYGYTF
V gene: TRBV11-2; J gene: TRBJ2-7; CDR3 protein: CASSTYLAGLPSYEQYF
V gene: TRBV29-1; J gene: TRBJ2-3; CDR3 protein: CSVGDSTDTYYF
V gene: TRBV28; J gene: TRBJ2-1; CDR3 protein: CASSSITGTSGRGAEQFF
V gene: TRBV30; J gene: TRBJ2-1; CDR3 protein: CSWSVRLRSSYNEQFF
V gene: TRBV12-3/TRBV12-4; J gene: TRBJ2-1; CDR3 protein: CAISLLGRDTNEQFF
V gene: TRBV12-3/TRBV12-4; J gene: TRBJ1-2; CDR3 protein: CASSLVRTSSNYSCTF
V gene: TRBV7-8; J gene: TRBJ2-5; CDR3 protein: CASSLRGVTETQYF
V gene: TRBV2; J gene: TRBJ2-1; CDR3 protein: CASSPFGSSSYNEQFF
V gene: TRBV28; J gene: TRBJ2-7; CDR3 protein: CASSFTEEPYYEQYF
V gene: TRBV11-2; J gene: TRBJ2-6; CDR3 protein: CASSSDMGAGANVLTF